This T cell receptor beta chain was profiled in a study of identical twins. Worth noting for this clonotype: Its target is unknown.

TCRdb re-analysed the 5' RACE reads in MiXCR, keeping a single row per CDR3 protein. The sample gives hundreds of thousands of distinct CDR3 sequences, 9% to 15% of which show up once; around 1.6% is in the top ten. No donor was unhealthy or non-Caucasian. The germline V and J ends were trimmed by 5 bases and 6 bases, with 8 bases remaining between them. The CDR3 length is 12 residues. Overall study results and limits: Partial confounding of zero-insertion analyses by invariant MAIT and iNKT cells was possible.

These same records also appear under a second study, on yellow fever vaccine responses in identical twins.

This sequence joins TRBV12-3 or TRBV12-4 and TRBJ1-5; D uncertain. Specimen: PBMCs. The clonotype comes from a woman younger than 35 in good health. The CDR3 sequence: CASSTHSQPQHF. In DNA form, the CDR3 reads TGTGCCAGCAGTACCCACAGTCAGCCCCAGCATTTT.